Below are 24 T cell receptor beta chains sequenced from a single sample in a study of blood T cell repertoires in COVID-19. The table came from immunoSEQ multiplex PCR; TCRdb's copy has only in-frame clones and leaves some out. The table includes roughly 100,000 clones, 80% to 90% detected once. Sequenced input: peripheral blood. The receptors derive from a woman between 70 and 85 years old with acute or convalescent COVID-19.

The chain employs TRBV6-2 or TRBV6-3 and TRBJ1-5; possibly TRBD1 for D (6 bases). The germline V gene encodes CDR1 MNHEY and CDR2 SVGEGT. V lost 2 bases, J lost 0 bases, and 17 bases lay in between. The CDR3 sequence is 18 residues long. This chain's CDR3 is CASSYGRGTFYSNQPQHF. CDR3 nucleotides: TGTGCCAGCAGTTACGGTAGGGGGACGTTTTATAGCAATCAGCCCCAGCATTTT.

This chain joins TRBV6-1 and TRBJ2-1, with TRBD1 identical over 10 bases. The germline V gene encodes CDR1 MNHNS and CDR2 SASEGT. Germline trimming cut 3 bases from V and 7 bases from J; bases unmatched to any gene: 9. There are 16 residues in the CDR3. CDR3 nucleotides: TGTGCCAGCAGTGAGGAGGGGGACAGGGGCTGGAATGAGCAGTTCTTC. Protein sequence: CASSEEGDRGWNEQFF.

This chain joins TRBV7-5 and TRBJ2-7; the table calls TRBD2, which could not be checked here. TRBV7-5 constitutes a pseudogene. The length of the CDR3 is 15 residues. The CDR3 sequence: CVRRRSSGATYEQYF. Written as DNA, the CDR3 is TGTGTCAGAAGAAGGAGTAGCGGGGCTACCTACGAGCAGTACTTC.

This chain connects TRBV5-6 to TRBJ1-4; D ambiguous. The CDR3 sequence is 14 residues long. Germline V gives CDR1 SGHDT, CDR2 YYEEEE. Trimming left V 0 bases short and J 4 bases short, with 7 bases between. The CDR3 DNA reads TGTGCCAGCAGCTTGGCGGGGTTTAATGAAAAACTGTTTTTT. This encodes CASSLAGFNEKLFF.

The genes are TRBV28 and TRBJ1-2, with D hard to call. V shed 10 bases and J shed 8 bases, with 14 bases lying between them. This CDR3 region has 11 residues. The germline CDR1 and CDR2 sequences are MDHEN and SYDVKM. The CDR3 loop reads CAITVGEGYTF. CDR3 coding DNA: TGTGCCATCACTGTCGGGGAAGGCTACACCTTC.

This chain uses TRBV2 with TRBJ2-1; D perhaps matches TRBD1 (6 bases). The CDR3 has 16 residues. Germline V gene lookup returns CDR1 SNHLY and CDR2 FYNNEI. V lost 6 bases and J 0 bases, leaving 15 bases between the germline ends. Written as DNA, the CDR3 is TGTGCCAGCAGCTACCGACAGGCGAGCTCCTACAATGAGCAGTTCTTC. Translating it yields CASSYRQASSYNEQFF. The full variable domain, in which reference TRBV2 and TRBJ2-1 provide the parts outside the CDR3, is EPEVTQTPSHQVTQMGQEVILRCVPISNHLYFYWYRQILGQKVEFLVSFYNNEISEKSEIFDDQFSVERPDGSNFTLKIRSTKLEDSAMYFCASSYRQASSYNEQFFGPGTRLTVL.

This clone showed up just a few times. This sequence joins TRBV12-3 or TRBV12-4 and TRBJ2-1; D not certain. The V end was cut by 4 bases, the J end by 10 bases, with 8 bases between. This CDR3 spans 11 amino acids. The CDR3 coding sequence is TGTGCCAGCAGTTCGCCCGGGGAGCAGTTCTTC. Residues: CASSSPGEQFF.

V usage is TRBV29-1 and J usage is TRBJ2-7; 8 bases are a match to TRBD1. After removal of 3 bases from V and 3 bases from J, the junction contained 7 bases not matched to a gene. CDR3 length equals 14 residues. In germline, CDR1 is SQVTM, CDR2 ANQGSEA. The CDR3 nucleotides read TGCAGCGTTGAGGGGGCAGGGGGCCGCTACGAGCAGTACTTC. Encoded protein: CSVEGAGGRYEQYF.

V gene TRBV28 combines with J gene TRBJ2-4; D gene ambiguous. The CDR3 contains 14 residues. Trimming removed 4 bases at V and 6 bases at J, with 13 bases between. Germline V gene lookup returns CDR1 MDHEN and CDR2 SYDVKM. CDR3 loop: CASSYPGRGNIQYF. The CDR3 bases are TGTGCCAGCAGTTATCCCGGAAGAGGAAACATTCAGTACTTC.

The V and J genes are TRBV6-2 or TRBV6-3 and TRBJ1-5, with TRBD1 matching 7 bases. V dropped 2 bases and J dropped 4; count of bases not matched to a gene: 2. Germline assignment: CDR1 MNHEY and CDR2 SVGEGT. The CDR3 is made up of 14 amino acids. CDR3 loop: CASSYTTGNQPQHF. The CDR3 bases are TGTGCCAGCAGTTACACGACAGGGAATCAGCCCCAGCATTTT.

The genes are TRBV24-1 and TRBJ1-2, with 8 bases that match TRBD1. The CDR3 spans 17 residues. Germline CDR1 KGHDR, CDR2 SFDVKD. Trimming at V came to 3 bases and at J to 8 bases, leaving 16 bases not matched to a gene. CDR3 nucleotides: TGTGCCACCAGTGATCCTAATCAGGGGGCGAACCTGAGAGGCTACACCTTC. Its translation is CATSDPNQGANLRGYTF.

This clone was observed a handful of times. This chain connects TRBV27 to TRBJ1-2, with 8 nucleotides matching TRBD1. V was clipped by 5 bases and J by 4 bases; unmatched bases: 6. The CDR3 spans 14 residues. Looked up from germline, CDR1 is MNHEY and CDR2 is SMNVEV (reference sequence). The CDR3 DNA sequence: TGTGCCAGCAGTCTGACAGGGGCAGGCTATGGCTACACCTTC. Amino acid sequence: CASSLTGAGYGYTF.

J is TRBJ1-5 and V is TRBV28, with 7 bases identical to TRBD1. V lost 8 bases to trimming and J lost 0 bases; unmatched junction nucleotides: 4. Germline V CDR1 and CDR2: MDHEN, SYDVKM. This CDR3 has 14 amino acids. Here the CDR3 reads CASRRQGSNQPQHF. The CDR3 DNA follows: TGTGCCAGCCGCAGACAGGGTAGCAATCAGCCCCAGCATTTT.

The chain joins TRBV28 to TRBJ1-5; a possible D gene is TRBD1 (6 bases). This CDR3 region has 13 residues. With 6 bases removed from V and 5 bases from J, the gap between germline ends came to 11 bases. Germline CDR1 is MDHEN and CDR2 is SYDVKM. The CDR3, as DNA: TGTGCCAGCAGCCTGGGGGGGCATCAGCCCCAGCATTTT. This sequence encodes CASSLGGHQPQHF.

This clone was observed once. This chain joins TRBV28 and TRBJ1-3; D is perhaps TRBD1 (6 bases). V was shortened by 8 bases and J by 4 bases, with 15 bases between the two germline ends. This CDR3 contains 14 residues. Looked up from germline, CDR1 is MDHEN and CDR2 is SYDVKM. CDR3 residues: CASEGVVRGNTIYF. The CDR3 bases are TGTGCCAGCGAGGGGGTAGTGCGCGGAAACACCATATATTTT.

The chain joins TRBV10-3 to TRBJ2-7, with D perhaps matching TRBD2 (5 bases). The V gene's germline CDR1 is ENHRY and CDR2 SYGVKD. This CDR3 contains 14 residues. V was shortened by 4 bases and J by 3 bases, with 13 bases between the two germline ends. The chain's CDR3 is CAISGRDKDYEQYF. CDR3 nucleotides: TGTGCCATCAGTGGCCGGGATAAGGACTACGAGCAGTACTTC.

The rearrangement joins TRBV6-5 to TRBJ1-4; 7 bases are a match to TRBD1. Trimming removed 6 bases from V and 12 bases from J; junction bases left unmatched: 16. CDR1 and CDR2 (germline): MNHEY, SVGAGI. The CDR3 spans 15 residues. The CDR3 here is CASSRAATGTGELFF. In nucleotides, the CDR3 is TGTGCCAGCAGCCGGGCTGCGACAGGGACTGGGGAACTGTTTTTT.

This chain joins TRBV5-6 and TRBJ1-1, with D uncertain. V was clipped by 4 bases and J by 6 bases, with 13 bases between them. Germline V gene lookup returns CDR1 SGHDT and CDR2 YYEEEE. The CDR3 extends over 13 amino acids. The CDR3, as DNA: TGTGCCAGCAGCGTTTCGGTCAGGTCTGAAGCTTTCTTT. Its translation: CASSVSVRSEAFF.

The CDR3 region is CATRSTGLYTEAFF. CDR3 in DNA: TGTGCCACCAGGTCAACGGGGTTGTACACTGAAGCTTTCTTT. J is TRBJ1-1 and V is TRBV24-1; D not certain. Looked up from germline, CDR1 is KGHDR and CDR2 is SFDVKD. CDR3 length: 14 amino acids. Trimming removed 7 bases at V and 3 bases at J, with 14 bases between.

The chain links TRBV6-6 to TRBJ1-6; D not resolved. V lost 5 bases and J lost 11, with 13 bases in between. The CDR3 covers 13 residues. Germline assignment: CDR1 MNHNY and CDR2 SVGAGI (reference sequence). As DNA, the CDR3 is TGTGCCAGCAGTCCAGCTCTAGCGGCACCCCTCCACTTT. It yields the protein CASSPALAAPLHF.

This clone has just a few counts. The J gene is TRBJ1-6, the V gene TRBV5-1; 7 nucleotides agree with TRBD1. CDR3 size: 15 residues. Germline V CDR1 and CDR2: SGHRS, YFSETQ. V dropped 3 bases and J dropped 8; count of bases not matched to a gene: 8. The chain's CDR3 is CASSSRQGFDSPLHF. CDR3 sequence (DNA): TGCGCCAGCAGCTCCCGACAGGGTTTTGATTCACCCCTCCACTTT.

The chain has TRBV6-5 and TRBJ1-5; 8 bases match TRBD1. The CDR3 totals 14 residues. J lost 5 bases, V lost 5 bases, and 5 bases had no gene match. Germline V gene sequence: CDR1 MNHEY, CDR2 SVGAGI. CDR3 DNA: TGTGCCAGCAGTCCATCAGGGGGCGATCAGCCCCAGCATTTT. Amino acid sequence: CASSPSGGDQPQHF.

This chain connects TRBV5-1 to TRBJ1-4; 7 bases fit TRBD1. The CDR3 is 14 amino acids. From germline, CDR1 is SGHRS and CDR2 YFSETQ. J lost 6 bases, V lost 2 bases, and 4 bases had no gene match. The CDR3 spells CASSFYRGDEKLFF. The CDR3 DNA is TGCGCCAGCAGCTTCTACAGGGGTGATGAAAAACTGTTTTTT.

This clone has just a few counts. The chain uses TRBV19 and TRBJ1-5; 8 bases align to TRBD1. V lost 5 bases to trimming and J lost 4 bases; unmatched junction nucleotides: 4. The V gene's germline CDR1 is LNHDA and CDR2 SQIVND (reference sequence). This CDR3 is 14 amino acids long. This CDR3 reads CASSRTGSNQPQHF. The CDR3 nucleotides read TGTGCCAGTAGTCGGACAGGGTCGAATCAGCCCCAGCATTTT.